The clone carrying this TCR beta chain appeared once. Its target is unknown. This sample is part of a study of siplizumab effects on memory and regulatory T cells. Overall study results and limits: Suppression by proliferating Tregs derived from siplizumab cultures was not verified. The apparent diversity of naive T cells exceeded that of memory cells, and naive T cells seemed to make a major contribution to the alloresponse. Alloreactive sequences tracing back to unstimulated CD4+ memory cells fell significantly with siplizumab.

Germline-derived CDR1 and CDR2 are MDHEN and SYDVKM. There are 12 residues in the CDR3. V was cut by 6 bases and J by 0 bases, with 4 bases left in between. Assay used: immunoSEQ multiplex PCR; TCRdb lists only in-frame clones, some missing. The table includes some 110,000 clones, 90% to 95% detected once. This TCR was sampled from a human donor in good health. V gene TRBV28 combines with J gene TRBJ2-3; unclear D gene. What was sequenced was CD4+ T cells sorted from blood. CDR3 loop: CASRDSTDTQYF. The CDR3 coding sequence is TGTGCCAGCAGGGACAGCACAGATACGCAGTATTTT.